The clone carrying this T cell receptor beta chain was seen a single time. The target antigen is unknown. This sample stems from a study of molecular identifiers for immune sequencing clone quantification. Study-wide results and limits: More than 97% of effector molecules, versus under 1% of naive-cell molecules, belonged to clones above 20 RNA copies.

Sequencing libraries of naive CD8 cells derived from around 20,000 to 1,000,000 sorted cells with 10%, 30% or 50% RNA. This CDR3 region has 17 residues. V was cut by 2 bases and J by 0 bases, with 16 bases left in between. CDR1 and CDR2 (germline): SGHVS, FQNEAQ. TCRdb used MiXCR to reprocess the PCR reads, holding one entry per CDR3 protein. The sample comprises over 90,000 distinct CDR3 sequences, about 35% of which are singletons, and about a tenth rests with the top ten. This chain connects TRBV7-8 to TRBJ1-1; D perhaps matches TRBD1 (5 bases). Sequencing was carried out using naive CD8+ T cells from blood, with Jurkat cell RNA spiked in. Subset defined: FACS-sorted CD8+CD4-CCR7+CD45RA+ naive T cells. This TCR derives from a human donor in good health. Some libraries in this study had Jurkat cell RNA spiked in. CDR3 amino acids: CASSLTLDSLMNTEAFF. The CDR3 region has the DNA TGTGCCAGCAGCTTAACCCTCGACAGTTTAATGAACACTGAAGCTTTCTTT.